The 25 T cell receptor beta chains presented below share a single source sample, sequenced in a study of T cell repertoires in cytomegalovirus infection. From the reads, TCRdb called clonotypes with MiXCR, one entry per CDR3 protein. The sample consists of hundreds of thousands of distinct CDR3 sequences, roughly 33% of them appearing once. These TCRs are of unknown antigen specificity. Source: cultured CD8+ T cells from PBMCs, taken from culture after CMV antigen stimulation. The receptors were gathered from a human donor in good health (CMV status not recorded). Some clones in this sample may be carry-over from other donors' samples.

This clonotype was counted only a few times. The chain combines TRBV19 with TRBJ1-6; D is uncertain. Germline V lookup: CDR1 LNHDA, CDR2 SQIVND (reference sequence). This CDR3 is built from 14 residues. Trimming left V 5 bases short and J 15 bases short, with 20 bases between. CDR3 sequence: CASSQRTRRRGLHF. For the CDR3, the DNA is TGTGCCAGTAGTCAACGGACCCGCCGGCGGGGCCTCCACTTT.

Only a few counts were recorded for this clonotype. CDR3 sequence (DNA): TGTGCCAGCAGTTTCGGATCTCAGGTGGAGCAGTACTTC. It encodes CASSFGSQVEQYF. This chain uses TRBV12-3 or TRBV12-4 with TRBJ2-7, with D hard to call. The CDR3 has 13 residues. The V and J ends lost 3 bases and 7 bases respectively, with 13 bases between them.

This chain connects TRBV9 to TRBJ2-3; 9 nucleotides agree with TRBD2. J lost 4 bases, V lost 1 base, and 4 bases had no gene match. This CDR3 is 15 amino acids long. Per the germline V gene, CDR1 is SGDLS and CDR2 is YYNGEE. The CDR3 sequence is CASSVFSGGPDTQYF. CDR3 nucleotide sequence: TGTGCCAGCAGCGTATTTAGCGGGGGACCAGATACGCAGTATTTT.

The rearrangement joins TRBV19 to TRBJ1-2; D gene uncertain. CDR3 length: 12 amino acids. V dropped 7 bases and J dropped 9 bases, with 15 bases sitting between them. Germline CDR1 and CDR2: LNHDA and SQIVND (reference sequence). CDR3 loop: CASKRIDSSYTF. DNA of the CDR3: TGTGCCAGTAAACGGATTGACTCTAGCTACACCTTC.

The CDR3 DNA is TGTGCCAGCAGTTTGAGGACAGTCTCCGGGGAGCTGTTTTTT. Protein sequence: CASSLRTVSGELFF. The V call is TRBV28, the J call TRBJ2-2, with D possibly TRBD1 on 6 matching bases. The CDR3 has 14 residues. Germline V gene sequence: CDR1 MDHEN, CDR2 SYDVKM. V lost 3 bases to trimming and J lost 6 bases, with 11 bases between them.

The table lists this clonotype with many counts. The CDR3: CASSPPTYEAFF. The CDR3 bases are TGTGCCAGCAGCCCCCCCACCTACGAAGCTTTCTTT. The chain recombines TRBV7-2 with TRBJ1-1; D is undetermined. Germline loops: CDR1 SGHTA, CDR2 FQGNSA. The CDR3 is made up of 12 amino acids. The ends were cut back, 5 bases at V and 8 bases at J, with 12 bases in the middle.

V gene TRBV7-9 combines with J gene TRBJ1-4; maybe TRBD1 (6 bases). Germline values: CDR1 SEHNR, CDR2 FQNEAQ (reference sequence). There are 14 residues in the CDR3. Trimming took 2 bases from V and 7 from J, leaving 11 bases between them. The CDR3 region is CASSLQGRTEKLFF. CDR3 sequence (DNA): TGTGCCAGCAGCTTACAGGGGCGGACTGAAAAACTGTTTTTT.

This clonotype was picked up a small number of times. Written as DNA, the CDR3 is TGTGCCAGCAGTTATAATTGGCTGGGAGACCTTAGCTCCTACAATGAGCAGTTCTTC. This sequence encodes CASSYNWLGDLSSYNEQFF. J is TRBJ2-1 and V is TRBV6-2 or TRBV6-3, with a possible D match to TRBD2 (5 bases). This CDR3 region has 19 residues. V was clipped by 3 bases and J by 0 bases, with 21 bases between them. Germline CDR1 and CDR2: MNHEY and SVGEGT.

This rearrangement joins TRBV7-3 to TRBJ2-1; D might be TRBD2 (5 bases). From germline, CDR1 is SGHTA and CDR2 FQGTGA. This CDR3 is 13 amino acids long. Trimming took off 5 bases at V and 8 bases at J, with 13 bases between the two ends. This CDR3 reads CASSPGTWDEQFF. The CDR3 DNA reads TGTGCCAGCAGCCCGGGAACCTGGGATGAGCAGTTCTTC.

As concerns this clonotype: This may arise from a read error, as a much more abundant clone is one base away. The rearrangement uses TRBV28 and TRBJ1-2, with D maybe TRBD1 (5 bases). Per the germline V gene, CDR1 is MDHEN and CDR2 is SYDVKM. The CDR3 has 14 residues. CDR3 in amino acids: CASRLSTGNYGYTF. As DNA, the CDR3 is TGTGCCAGCAGGTTATCTACAGGAAACTATGGCTACACCTTC.

The V call is TRBV27, the J call TRBJ1-5; D is ambiguous. This CDR3 has 13 amino acids. The germline V gene has CDR1 MNHEY and CDR2 SMNVEV (reference sequence). V lost 6 bases and J lost 4, with 10 bases in between. The CDR3 protein is CASSLDWNQPQHF. DNA of the CDR3: TGTGCCAGCAGCCTAGACTGGAATCAGCCCCAGCATTTT.

The V and J genes are TRBV2 and TRBJ2-2; D is possibly TRBD1 (5 bases). Germline lookup yields CDR1 SNHLY and CDR2 FYNNEI. Trimming took 1 base from V and 4 from J, leaving 19 bases between them. This CDR3 is 18 amino acids long. The CDR3 region has the DNA TGTGCCAGCAGTGAAGAGATGGCCAGGGCTGCGTTCACCGGGGAGCTGTTTTTT. Its protein product is CASSEEMARAAFTGELFF.

There are a few counts of this clonotype. The chain couples TRBV12-3 or TRBV12-4 to TRBJ1-4; D is unresolved. V lost 4 bases, J lost 5 bases, and 17 bases lay in between. The CDR3 length is 16 residues. CDR3: CASSSPSKGYNEKLFF. The DNA for the CDR3 is TGTGCCAGCAGTTCCCCGAGTAAAGGTTACAATGAAAAACTGTTTTTT.

The V and J genes are TRBV14 and TRBJ2-7; a weak D match, TRBD1 (5 bases). Germline lookup yields CDR1 SGHDN and CDR2 FVKESK. The CDR3 contains 14 residues. Between the trimmed V and J ends, which lost 0 bases and 4 bases, there was a span of 10 bases. The CDR3 sequence: CASSQEGVLYEQYF. In DNA form, the CDR3 reads TGTGCCAGCAGCCAAGAAGGGGTTTTGTACGAGCAGTACTTC.

The table lists this clonotype with many counts. The J gene is TRBJ2-1, the V gene TRBV7-8, with D maybe TRBD2 (5 bases). This CDR3 contains 12 residues. The germline V gene has CDR1 SGHVS and CDR2 FQNEAQ. V lost 3 bases to trimming and J lost 9 bases, with 9 bases between them. The CDR3 reads CASSLRVGEQFF. The CDR3, as DNA: TGTGCCAGCAGCTTGAGGGTTGGTGAGCAGTTCTTC. The complete variable domain, with remaining parts taken from reference TRBV7-8 and TRBJ2-1, reads GAGVSQSPRYKVAKRGQDVALRCDPISGHVSLFWYQQALGQGPEFLTYFQNEAQLDKSGLPSDRFFAERPEGSVSTLKIQRTQQEDSAVYLCASSLRVGEQFFGPGTRLTVL.

The chain employs TRBV10-3 and TRBJ1-1, with a tentative D call TRBD1 (5 bases). The germline V gene encodes CDR1 ENHRY and CDR2 SYGVKD. V dropped 7 bases and J dropped 2 bases, with 11 bases sitting between them. The CDR3 runs to 13 residues. The CDR3 DNA reads as TGTGCCATCAAGGCGGGGCCAAACACTGAAGCTTTCTTT. As protein: CAIKAGPNTEAFF.

This clonotype has just a few counts. The genes are TRBV4-1 and TRBJ2-2; 8 bases map to TRBD1. The junction had 11 bases not matched to a gene; V was cut back by 4 bases and J by 4 bases. This CDR3 has 17 amino acids. From germline, CDR1 is MGHRA and CDR2 YSYEKL. CDR3 DNA: TGCGCCAGCAGCCTCCATGTTCGGACAGGGAGCACCGGGGAGCTGTTTTTT. It codes for CASSLHVRTGSTGELFF.

This clonotype was found many times. The V gene is TRBV7-9, the J gene TRBJ2-1, with 15 bases aligning to TRBD2. This CDR3 spans 15 amino acids. Germline CDR1 SEHNR, CDR2 FQNEAQ (reference sequence). The V and J ends lost 5 bases and 15 bases, in that order; junction bases with no gene match: 11. The CDR3 bases are TGTGCCAGCAGCCTGGGACTAGCGGGGGGTACTTGGGGGTTCTTC. It encodes CASSLGLAGGTWGFF.

This clonotype came up a few times. The chain joins TRBV15 to TRBJ2-7; the match to TRBD1 covers 7 bases. Germline V lookup: CDR1 LNHNV, CDR2 YYDKDF (reference sequence). The J segment lost 12 bases and the V segment lost 1 base, leaving 6 bases of the junction unmatched. The CDR3 totals 12 residues. CDR3 nucleotides: TGTGCCACCAGCAGAGGGGACAGCCGCTTGTACTTC. Residues: CATSRGDSRLYF. The complete variable domain, with remaining parts taken from reference TRBV15 and TRBJ2-7, reads DAMVIQNPRYQVTQFGKPVTLSCSQTLNHNVMYWYQQKSSQAPKLLFHYYDKDFNNEADTPDNFQSRRPNTSFCFLDIRSPGLGDTAMYLCATSRGDSRLYFGPGTRLTVT.

The gene calls are TRBV6-1 and TRBJ2-2; tentative D call: TRBD1 (6 bases). V lost 6 bases to trimming and J lost 2 bases, with 10 bases between them. Germline V gene data show CDR1 as MNHNS and CDR2 as SASEGT. The CDR3 covers 14 residues. CDR3 DNA: TGTGCCAGCAGGATACAGGGTAACACCGGGGAGCTGTTTTTT. Amino acid sequence: CASRIQGNTGELFF.

The rearrangement joins TRBV12-3 or TRBV12-4 to TRBJ2-2, with 8 nucleotides matching TRBD2. The CDR3 is made up of 16 amino acids. With V trimmed by 4 bases and J by 4 bases, 8 bases remained unmatched. Here the CDR3 reads CASSSSGGSSTGELFF. CDR3 DNA: TGTGCCAGCAGTTCAAGCGGGGGCAGTAGCACCGGGGAGCTGTTTTTT.

The sample holds many counts of this clonotype. The genes are TRBV7-9 and TRBJ2-2, with D perhaps matching TRBD1 (6 bases). Looked up from germline, CDR1 is SEHNR and CDR2 is FQNEAQ (reference sequence). Trimming removed 2 bases at V and 1 base at J, with 11 bases between. This CDR3 contains 16 residues. CDR3 residues: CASSLSLQGNTGELFF. The CDR3 DNA reads as TGTGCCAGCAGCTTATCTCTACAGGGGAACACCGGGGAGCTGTTTTTT. Filled out from reference TRBV7-9 and TRBJ2-2, the complete variable domain reads DTGVSQNPRHKITKRGQNVTFRCDPISEHNRLYWYRQTLGQGPEFLTYFQNEAQLEKSRLLSDRFSAERPKGSFSTLEIQRTEQGDSAMYLCASSLSLQGNTGELFFGEGSRLTVL.

The rearrangement joins TRBV6-2 or TRBV6-3 to TRBJ2-6; possible D gene TRBD2, 6 bases. CDR3 length: 16 amino acids. The V gene lost 1 base and the J gene lost 0 bases, with 7 bases spanning the gap. Per the germline V gene, CDR1 is MNHEY and CDR2 is SVGEGT. This chain's CDR3 is CASSYFGSSGANVLTF. CDR3 nucleotide sequence: TGTGCCAGCAGTTACTTCGGGAGCTCTGGGGCCAACGTCCTGACTTTC.

The rearrangement joins TRBV6-1 to TRBJ2-3, with D unresolved. Germline V lookup: CDR1 MNHNS, CDR2 SASEGT. This CDR3 is built from 14 residues. Trimming removed 10 bases at V and 0 bases at J, with 14 bases between. The CDR3 nucleotides are TGTGCCACATCGACCATTCTTAGCACAGATACGCAGTATTTT. The encoded protein is CATSTILSTDTQYF.

This clonotype was detected many times. V usage is TRBV11-3 and J usage is TRBJ1-1, with 10 positions matching TRBD1. V dropped 5 bases and J dropped 8; count of bases not matched to a gene: 8. The CDR3 totals 14 residues. Germline-derived CDR1 and CDR2 are SGHNT and YENEEA. DNA of the CDR3: TGTGCCAGCAGCCCGGGACAGGGGCTTACAGAAGCTTTCTTT. This codes for CASSPGQGLTEAFF.